This is a list of T cell receptor beta chains from one sample in a study of OX40 agonist ivuxolimab in advanced cancers. The data were produced by immunoSEQ multiplex PCR, yet TCRdb's version contains in-frame clones alone and is incomplete. Among over 50,000 clones, approximately 86% were seen once, and the ten largest hold roughly 0.6%. Sequencing used CD4+ or CD8+ T cells sorted from blood, obtained in a trial of the OX40 agonist ivuxolimab. All receptors come from an adult with an advanced solid tumor such as melanoma, head and neck, liver or kidney cancer. Both conserved end residues are part of each CDR3. The D gene is left open where the match is weak. Rows give clone size only sometimes, using once, few, many, or a class for an expanded clone.

.	TRBJ1-4	TRBV29-1	.	CSVGQNEKLFF	TGCAGCGTTGGACAGAATGAAAAACTGTTTTTT
few	TRBJ2-6	TRBV18	TRBD1	CASSPLGTGVNLLSGANVLTF	TGTGCCAGCTCACCACTGGGGACAGGGGTGAATCTCCTCTCTGGGGCCAACGTCCTGACTTTC
.	TRBJ1-5	TRBV27	.	CASSVEGGFRNQPQHF	TGTGCCAGCAGTGTTGAAGGGGGTTTTAGGAATCAGCCCCAGCATTTT
.	TRBJ2-3	TRBV7-9	TRBD2	CASSPVLAGGTDTQYF	TGTGCCAGCAGCCCCGTACTAGCGGGAGGAACAGATACGCAGTATTTT
once	TRBJ1-1	TRBV6-1	.	CASSYRKEGEAFF	TGTGCCAGCAGTTATCGGAAGGAAGGTGAAGCTTTCTTT
.	TRBJ2-3	TRBV4-3	.	CASSPRPDTDTQYF	TGCGCCAGCAGCCCGAGACCCGACACAGATACGCAGTATTTT
.	TRBJ1-4	TRBV28	.	CASSSVQPGGGEKLFF	TGTGCCAGCAGTTCCGTTCAACCGGGGGGCGGTGAAAAACTGTTTTTT
few	TRBJ1-1	TRBV28	.	CASRSMNTEAFF	TGTGCCAGCAGATCCATGAACACTGAAGCTTTCTTT
.	TRBJ2-7	TRBV4-1	.	CASSPEPQENEQYF	TGCGCCAGCAGCCCAGAACCGCAGGAGAACGAGCAGTACTTC
.	TRBJ1-2	TRBV6-5	.	CASSSPSRVSGYGYTF	TGTGCCAGCAGTTCTCCTTCCAGGGTGTCGGGCTATGGCTACACCTTC
.	TRBJ1-2	TRBV5-5	.	CASSLVQLNYGYTF	TGTGCCAGCAGCTTGGTGCAGCTTAACTATGGCTACACCTTC
.	TRBJ1-2	TRBV28	.	CASTPGRGDYGYTF	TGTGCCAGCACCCCGGGGAGGGGGGACTATGGCTACACCTTC
.	TRBJ2-2	TRBV25-1	TRBD2	CASSERWGRGNTGELFF	TGTGCCAGCAGTGAACGCTGGGGGAGGGGCAACACCGGGGAGCTGTTTTTT
few	TRBJ2-2	TRBV5-1	TRBD2	CASSTSGRGTGELFF	TGCGCCAGCAGCACTAGCGGGAGGGGGACCGGGGAGCTGTTTTTT
.	TRBJ1-2	TRBV7-9	TRBD1	CASSSRQGVRAGYTF	TGTGCCAGCAGCTCCAGACAGGGGGTGAGGGCTGGCTACACCTTC
.	TRBJ2-7	TRBV20-1	.	CSARDRWEQYF	TGCAGTGCTAGAGATCGATGGGAGCAGTACTTC